This T cell receptor beta chain was captured in a study of blood T cell repertoires in COVID-19. Overall study context: COVID-19 samples from acute and convalescent phases originated in the United States, Italy and Spain.

This CDR3 spans 11 amino acids. With V trimmed by 3 bases and J by 8 bases, 3 bases remained unmatched. Germline values: CDR1 SQVTM, CDR2 ANQGSEA. Methods used by the authors: Reference gene primer amplification gave nucleated cell count estimates. TCRdb's table, derived via immunoSEQ multiplex PCR, lists solely in-frame clones and lacks some. V and J calls and clone size come straight from that table; D and trimming were deduced from the DNA. The table shows 90,000 to 120,000 clones, with 88% occurring only once. The gene calls are TRBV29-1 and TRBJ1-2, with TRBD1 identical over 7 bases. The receptor was isolated from a human donor in a cohort sampled during active COVID-19. The sample was peripheral blood. CDR3 DNA sequence: TGCAGCGTTGAGCAGGGGGGCGGCTACACCTTC. It specifies CSVEQGGGYTF.